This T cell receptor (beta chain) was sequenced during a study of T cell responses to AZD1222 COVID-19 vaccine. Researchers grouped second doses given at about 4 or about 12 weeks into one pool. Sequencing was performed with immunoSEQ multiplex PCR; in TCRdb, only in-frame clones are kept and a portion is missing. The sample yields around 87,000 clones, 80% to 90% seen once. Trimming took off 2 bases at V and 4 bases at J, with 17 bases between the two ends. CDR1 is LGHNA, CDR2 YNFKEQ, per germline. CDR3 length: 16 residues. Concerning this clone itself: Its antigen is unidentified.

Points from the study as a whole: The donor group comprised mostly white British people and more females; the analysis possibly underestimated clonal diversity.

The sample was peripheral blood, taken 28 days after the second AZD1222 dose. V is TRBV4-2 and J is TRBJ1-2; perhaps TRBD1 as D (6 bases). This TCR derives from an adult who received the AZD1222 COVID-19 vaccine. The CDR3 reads CASSQHPGQESYGYTF. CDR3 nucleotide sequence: TGTGCCAGCAGCCAACATCCGGGACAAGAATCCTATGGCTACACCTTC.